Sequencing of this T cell receptor beta chain was carried out in a study of CD8+ T cells in alopecia areata. Germline CDR1 and CDR2: SGHAT and FQDESV (reference sequence). CDR3 size: 19 residues. Trimming removed 6 bases from V and 2 bases from J; junction bases left unmatched: 18. Sequencing used cDNA as its template, made by extracting RNA and reverse transcribing it. The repertoire was sequenced with immunoSEQ multiplex PCR; TCRdb's copy has only in-frame clones and lacks some. Among around 190,000 clones listed, about 61% were seen once. This clone was detected only a few times. The chain couples TRBV11-1 to TRBJ2-2; 7 bases agree with TRBD1. The sequence was collected from a human donor in good health. The sequencing sample was made of CD8+ T cells sorted from blood. This chain's CDR3 is CASRGTDEPAILNTGELFF. The CDR3 bases are TGTGCCAGCAGAGGGACAGACGAACCCGCGATTCTAAACACCGGGGAGCTGTTTTTT. Drawing the rest from reference TRBV11-1 and TRBJ2-2, the complete variable domain is EAEVAQSPRYKITEKSQAVAFWCDPISGHATLYWYRQILGQGPELLVQFQDESVVDDSQLPKDRFSAERLKGVDSTLKIQPAELGDSAMYLCASRGTDEPAILNTGELFFGEGSRLTVL.